These 2 T cell receptor beta chains came from one sample sequenced in a study of OX40 agonist ivuxolimab in advanced cancers. This table comes from immunoSEQ multiplex PCR, and its TCRdb copy is limited to in-frame clones, with some not included. The sample carries tens of thousands of clones, approximately 84% recorded once. The sample in question was CD4+ or CD8+ T cells sorted from blood, obtained in a trial of the OX40 agonist ivuxolimab. The receptors shown here come from an adult with an advanced solid tumor such as melanoma, head and neck, liver or kidney cancer.

This chain links TRBV28 with TRBJ2-5; 8 bases are shared with TRBD1. Germline-derived CDR1 and CDR2 are MDHEN and SYDVKM. CDR3 length equals 15 residues. V was pared by 5 bases and J by 5 bases, with 10 bases of the junction left unmatched. In DNA form, the CDR3 reads TGTGCCAGCAGTCCAACAGGGGGTCCAAGGGAGACCCAGTACTTC. Protein sequence: CASSPTGGPRETQYF.

This chain links TRBV9 with TRBJ1-1; no reliable D call. V dropped 2 bases and J dropped 1 base, with 6 bases sitting between them. CDR1 SGDLS and CDR2 YYNGEE come from the germline V gene. CDR3 size: 13 residues. CDR3 residues: CASSVHENTEAFF. DNA for the CDR3: TGTGCCAGCAGCGTCCATGAGAACACTGAAGCTTTCTTT.